This T cell receptor (beta chain) was captured in a study of glioma-infiltrating T cells. General observations from the study: Tissue and blood shared very few CDR3 sequences.

The iRepertoire nested amplicon-rescue multiplex PCR amplified TCR alpha and beta CDR3s from RNA. TCRdb independently ran MiXCR on the multiplex PCR reads; one entry per CDR3 protein. Among under 50,000 distinct CDR3 sequences listed, around 24% were seen once. This CDR3 comprises 15 residues. Germline CDR1 is DFQATT and CDR2 is SNEGSKA (reference sequence). V was clipped by 5 bases and J by 3 bases; unmatched bases: 12. This clonotype was seen only a few times. Antigen: not known. The sequence derives from a human donor with low-grade glioma or glioblastoma, undergoing nonglioma brain surgery, or in good health (not recorded which). The chain recombines TRBV20-1 with TRBJ2-5; 7 bases line up with TRBD1. The sample comprised glioma tissue, nonneoplastic brain tissue, or PBMCs (not recorded which). CDR3 nucleotides: TGCAGTGCTGTCTCCGTGGGAACAGGGGAAGAGACCCAGTACTTC. This translates into CSAVSVGTGEETQYF.